The present T cell receptor (beta chain) was sequenced within a study of blood T cell repertoires in COVID-19. Study-wide background: Samples of COVID-19 (acute and convalescent) were obtained from the United States, Italy and Spain.

In the study's own analysis: Reference gene primer amplification in the assay estimated nucleated cell counts. Clones were sequenced by immunoSEQ multiplex PCR, and TCRdb holds only the in-frame ones, with some missing. For V, J and clone size, that table is used; D and trimming come from the DNA. Of some 140,000 clones listed, around 85% are singletons. The germline gives CDR1 DFQATT, CDR2 SNEGSKA (reference sequence). CDR3 size: 11 residues. This sequence joins TRBV20-1 and TRBJ1-1; D gene ambiguous. What was sequenced was peripheral blood. This sequence was found in a man between 60 and 70 years old with COVID-19, enrolled during active disease. The CDR3 coding sequence is TGCAGCTACCACGGGAACACTGAAGCTTTCTTT. This gives the protein CSYHGNTEAFF.